The source of this TCR beta chain is a study of T cell responses to AZD1222 COVID-19 vaccine. Data came from immunoSEQ multiplex PCR; TCRdb stores just in-frame clones and leaves some out. The profile shows about 82,000 clones, approximately 90% of them singletons. In the case of this clone: What it binds is not known.

Germline loops: CDR1 LGHDT, CDR2 YNNKEL (reference sequence). The germline V and J ends were trimmed by 2 bases and 7 bases, with 2 bases remaining between them. CDR3 length: 11 residues. Study conclusions and caveats: The study found vaccine-associated CD4 TCRs spanning spike, dominant at 160-218 and 743-854.

Some second doses came at about 4 weeks and others at about 12 weeks; these were pooled. The J gene is TRBJ1-4, the V gene TRBV3-1 (or the pseudogene TRBV3-2); D is unresolved. The receptor was isolated from an adult who received the AZD1222 COVID-19 vaccine. The source was peripheral blood, collected 28 days after the second AZD1222 dose. CDR3 sequence: CASSQSEKLFF. CDR3 coding DNA: TGTGCCAGCAGCCAAAGTGAAAAACTGTTTTTT.